The source of this T cell receptor (beta chain) is a study of molecular identifiers for immune sequencing clone quantification. TCRdb reanalysed the PCR reads using MiXCR and keeps one entry per CDR3 protein. The table lists hundreds of thousands of distinct CDR3 sequences, 25% of them singletons, with around 0.78% in the top ten. Naive CD8 T cell sorting was performed on the CD8+CD4-CCR7+CD45RA+ phenotype. Trimming pared 2 bases from V and 7 bases from J, leaving 6 bases between. CDR1 is DFQATT and CDR2 is SNEGSKA in the germline V gene (reference sequence). The CDR3 contains 10 residues. The chain recombines TRBV20-1 with TRBJ2-7; D unresolved. The sequenced sample was naive CD8+ T cells from blood, with Jurkat cell RNA spiked in. The subset: FACS-sorted CD8+CD4-CCR7+CD45RA+ naive T cells. The TCR was taken from a human donor in good health. Some libraries in this study had Jurkat cell RNA spiked in. The CDR3 region is CSARTEEQYF. The CDR3 coding sequence is TGCAGTGCTAGAACGGAGGAGCAGTACTTC.